This TCR beta chain came from a study of tumor and adjacent non-tumor tissue in lung cancer (dated by TCRdb to between 2017 and 2018). Some background on the complete study: Of the cohort, 11 to 12 patients had adenocarcinoma, 2 had squamous cell carcinoma and 1 had small cell lung cancer. The roughly 15 patients were aged about 30 to 76 years, included 10 men and 5 women, and had TNM stage I to III disease. A total of 95 million to 150 million productive TCRbeta reads were generated by sequencing, corresponding to an average of approximately 4 million reads per sample. The study compared bulk TCRbeta repertoires from lung tumor tissue and matched distant non-tumor lung tissue of approximately 14 lung cancer patients. For each patient, one tumor sample and one normal lung sample were taken, giving a few dozen paired specimens that underwent TCRbeta CDR3 sequencing.

RNA was isolated from bulk, unsorted tissue, and RNA quality was assessed with a NanoDrop ND-1000 and an Agilent 2100. Donors were newly diagnosed lung cancer patients admitted for thoracic surgery in China between August and November 2014, without prior chemotherapy. Patients with previous radiotherapy or chemotherapy, or with another concurrent cancer, were excluded from the study. Surgical tissue pieces of about 1-2 cm3 were preserved in RNAlater solution and were kept at -80 degrees C until use. Library creation used multiplex PCR. Sequenced on an Illumina HiSeq 2500. TCRbeta libraries were constructed through three rounds of nested PCR with primers (Table S4) according to protocols adapted from ARM-PCR. PCR products of 200-500 bp were gel-excised and purified with the QIAquick gel extraction kit before sequencing. In the original analysis: Trimmomatic was used to clean the reads, FLASH merged the cleaned reads into complete CDR3 sequences, and MiTCR assigned the sequences to V(D)J germline segments. VDJtools was used to compute clonal diversity as the inverse Simpson's index. A read counted as productive if the sequence was in-frame and lacked a premature stop codon. Using fastp trimming at Q25 and MiXCR clonotype assembly, TCRdb reanalyzed the public sequencing data and kept in-frame beta chains. Duplicate CDR3 protein sequences are folded into a single record with the most common DNA and genes. What appears here as the V and J calls and clone size reflects TCRdb's work, not the paper's. A total of approximately 120,000 distinct CDR3 sequences appear in this sample, about 66% of them only once. Roughly 13% of the sample rests with the top ten.

From the cysteine through the phenylalanine, the CDR3 covers 13 amino acids. Only the CDR3 portion is preserved as DNA: 39 bases, with reading frame beginning at the first base. Trimming accounts for 4 bases at V and 7 bases at J, while the number of junction bases matched to no gene is 7. Per the germline V gene, SQVTM is the CDR1 and ANQGSEA is the CDR2. This clonotype was seen ten or more times. No antigen is known for it. Base qualities are not at hand, and no much larger clone is one base apart. What the work shows at the level of the full study, not this receptor alone: With only roughly 14 patients in the cohort, the authors noted that larger samples and more detailed clinical data are needed. TCR diversity (inverse Simpson) was significantly higher in tumor than in normal lung tissue (roughly 430 vs 170, P = 0.0075, Mann-Whitney U test). Peripheral blood was not sequenced, so blood TCRbeta repertoires were not examined in the lung cancer patients of the study. TCR diversity was significantly higher in younger patients, and higher tumor TCR diversity was associated with shorter overall and disease-free survival. Neither the sequencing platform nor unique molecular identifiers are named or mentioned anywhere in the methods. The top 100 clones accounted for a significantly larger cumulative portion of the repertoire in normal lung than in tumor tissue.

The specimen sequenced was lung tumor tissue. The rearranged chain carries TRBV29-1 and TRBJ2-1, with TRBD1 matching 7 junction bases. This TCR was sampled from a man between 25 and 39 years old with non-small cell lung cancer. The DNA sequence is as follows: TGCAGCGTTGCCCACGTACAGGGGAATGAGCAGTTCTTC. The encoded protein is CSVAHVQGNEQFF.